This T cell receptor (beta chain) was recovered during a study of Ad26.COV2.S vaccination and SARS-CoV-2 variants. About the study: Intramuscular Ad26.COV2.S at 5x10^10 or 1x10^11 viral particles. Study results and caveats: After vaccination, substantial breadth of spike-specific CD8+ and CD4+ responses was reported.

Sequenced by immunoSEQ multiplex PCR; TCRdb stores in-frame clones only, minus some. Of approximately 420,000 clones listed, 80% to 90% were seen once; the top ten hold approximately 3.7%. The sample's treatment: around 19 received Ad26.COV2.S at low or high dose, single or two shots; roughly five received placebo; per-sample allocation not given. The investigators took samples on day 63 after the first vaccine or placebo injection. Details on this clone: The antigen is unknown.

Germline CDR1 MNHEY, CDR2 SMNVEV (reference sequence). V dropped 11 bases and J dropped 3 bases, with 11 bases sitting between them. CDR3 length: 12 amino acids. The chain links TRBV27 to TRBJ1-5; D is perhaps TRBD1 (6 bases). The sample in question was peripheral blood, obtained in a trial of Ad26.COV2.S vaccine versus placebo. The sequence came from a person aged 18-60 years who received the Ad26.COV2.S COVID-19 vaccine or a placebo. CDR3 nucleotides: TGTGCCCGGGAGGGGGACAATCAGCCCCAGCATTTT. Residues: CAREGDNQPQHF.